This record looks at one TCR beta chain sequence and its context. This same CDR3 is encoded by further DNA sequences in the sample. This sample was taken from a study of blood T cell repertoires in COVID-19. Study-level information: In each case, the material was cDNA or gDNA derived from T cells, B-cell-depleted T cells, or PBMCs.

Trimming removed 5 bases at V and 5 bases at J, with 20 bases between. The CDR3 consists of 16 residues. The germline gives CDR1 LGHNT, CDR2 FRNRAP. Original data processing: By means of reference gene primer amplification, nucleated cell counts were estimated. Profiled with immunoSEQ multiplex PCR; TCRdb holds only in-frame clones, not every one. The DNA gave D and trimming, while V, J and clone size come from that table. In the table there are about 210,000 clones, roughly 80% of which are singletons. Sequenced material: peripheral blood. The chain has TRBV12-5 and TRBJ2-3; D might be TRBD2 (5 bases). The receptor's source is a man between 60 and 70 years old with acute or convalescent COVID-19. CDR3 region: CASGRRGGLAEDTQYF. The CDR3 DNA reads as TGTGCTAGTGGTCGGAGAGGAGGCCTAGCAGAAGATACGCAGTATTTT.